Shown below are 2 T cell receptor beta chains from a single sample sequenced in a study of shared clonotypes between healthy human individuals. Only in-frame clones appear in the TCRdb table, and some are missing; sequencing was by immunoSEQ multiplex PCR. The sample contains roughly 380,000 clones, around 96% of which appear only once. Sequencing was done on a sample of memory CD8+ T cells sorted from blood. This sample's subset: CD45RO+ cells pooled with CCR7-negative TemRA cells. The receptors derive from a man younger than 45 in good health.

CDR3 protein: CASTGTGGYEQYF. CDR3 bases: TGTGCCAGCACCGGGACAGGGGGCTACGAGCAGTACTTC. The chain recombines TRBV30 with TRBJ2-7; 11 positions agree with TRBD1. V gave up 8 bases and J gave up 3 bases; unmatched junction bases: 6. In germline, CDR1 is GTSNPN, CDR2 SVGIG (reference sequence). The CDR3 contains 13 residues.

The V and J genes are TRBV6-6 and TRBJ2-1; D unresolved. CDR1 and CDR2 from the germline V gene are MNHNY and SVGAGI (reference sequence). V lost 4 bases and J lost 5, with 6 bases in between. The CDR3 is 12 amino acids. CDR3 bases: TGTGCCAGCAGTTGGTTAGACAATGAGCAGTTCTTC. Its protein product is CASSWLDNEQFF.